The next 12 T cell receptor beta chains were all read from a single sample in a study of response to subunit inactivated influenza vaccine. TCRdb re-analysed the RT-PCR reads in MiXCR, keeping a single row per CDR3 protein. The sample has 500,000 to 650,000 distinct CDR3 sequences, less than 10% seen once. This specimen was PBMCs from blood, taken less than 25 months after vaccination. The receptors were sampled from a man between 50 and 69 years old who received an inactivated influenza vaccine.

This clonotype showed up just a few times. The rearrangement uses TRBV29-1 and TRBJ2-3, with D possibly TRBD2 on 5 matching bases. V lost 5 bases and J lost 8, with 14 bases in between. The CDR3 has 12 residues. CDR1 SQVTM and CDR2 ANQGSEA come from the germline V gene. CDR3 DNA: TGCAGCGTTTCCAAGGGAGAAGCTACGCAGTATTTT. It encodes CSVSKGEATQYF.

This sequence joins TRBV5-1 and TRBJ1-1; 8 nucleotides line up with TRBD1. J was trimmed by 5 bases and V by 1 base; bases with no gene match: 4. CDR3 length: 14 residues. Germline V gives CDR1 SGHRS, CDR2 YFSETQ. The CDR3 here is CASSLWTGSTEAFF. CDR3 bases: TGCGCCAGCAGCTTGTGGACAGGGAGTACTGAAGCTTTCTTT.

This clonotype turned up a few times. The CDR3 region has the DNA TGTGCCAGCACCCGTGGAGGGGGTGGCAGAGATACGCAGTATTTT. This encodes CASTRGGGGRDTQYF. The chain combines TRBV12-3 or TRBV12-4 with TRBJ2-3, with D perhaps assigned TRBD1 or TRBD2 (6 bases each). V lost 7 bases and J 5 bases, leaving 19 bases between the germline ends. CDR3 length equals 15 residues.

Only a few counts were recorded for this clonotype. The V and J genes are TRBV10-3 and TRBJ2-3; D is perhaps TRBD2 (6 bases). The ends were cut back, 4 bases at V and 3 bases at J, with 11 bases in the middle. The CDR3 has 14 residues. Looked up from germline, CDR1 is ENHRY and CDR2 is SYGVKD. As DNA, the CDR3 is TGTGCCATCAGTGGGCGGGACGTTACAGATACGCAGTATTTT. The encoded protein is CAISGRDVTDTQYF.

This clonotype was recorded many times. The chain is built from TRBV5-1 and TRBJ2-1; weak D call: TRBD1 (5 bases). This CDR3 spans 14 amino acids. Germline CDR1 SGHRS, CDR2 YFSETQ. Trimming removed 2 bases at V and 4 bases at J, with 10 bases between. CDR3 coding DNA: TGCGCCAGCAGCTTTCAAAACAGGTACAATGAGCAGTTCTTC. Translated: CASSFQNRYNEQFF.

This clonotype was detected a few times. The V gene is TRBV20-1, the J gene TRBJ1-6; 9 bases align to TRBD1. Germline values: CDR1 DFQATT, CDR2 SNEGSKA (reference sequence). J gave up 6 bases and V 5 bases, and 2 bases lay outside the gene matches. The CDR3 is made up of 13 amino acids. CDR3 sequence (DNA): TGCAGTGCTGGGGACAGGGTTAATTCACCCCTCCACTTT. Its protein product is CSAGDRVNSPLHF.

This clonotype has at least ten counts. The chain has TRBV5-1 and TRBJ1-4, with no clear D. The CDR3 consists of 14 residues. Germline values: CDR1 SGHRS, CDR2 YFSETQ. Trimming left V 2 bases short and J 8 bases short, with 13 bases between. The CDR3 DNA reads TGCGCCAGCAGCTTCGAGGGTAGAAAGGAAAAACTGTTTTTT. Its protein is CASSFEGRKEKLFF.

This clonotype was seen repeatedly, ten times or more. This chain connects TRBV5-6 to TRBJ2-1; 11 positions agree with TRBD1. CDR1 is SGHDT and CDR2 is YYEEEE in the germline V gene. The CDR3 sequence is 16 residues long. V trimming: 0 bases; J trimming: 6 bases; junction bases outside the gene matches: 5. In nucleotides, the CDR3 is TGTGCCAGCAGCTTGGTGGTCGGGACAGGGGGCAATGAGCAGTTCTTC. Its protein product is CASSLVVGTGGNEQFF.

This clonotype was seen a few times. The chain recombines TRBV7-9 with TRBJ1-1, with a tentative D call TRBD1 (5 bases). Trimming pared 6 bases from V and 0 bases from J, leaving 14 bases between. Per the germline V gene, CDR1 is SEHNR and CDR2 is FQNEAQ (reference sequence). The CDR3 loop spans 15 amino acids. The CDR3 nucleotides read TGTGCCAGCAGTTTCGTCGAACAGGTGAACACTGAAGCTTTCTTT. As protein: CASSFVEQVNTEAFF.

Many counts were recorded for this clonotype. The chain recombines TRBV7-9 with TRBJ1-6; D gene ambiguous. The germline CDR1 and CDR2 sequences are SEHNR and FQNEAQ (reference sequence). V was shortened by 6 bases and J by 4 bases, with 13 bases between the two germline ends. This CDR3 is built from 15 residues. The CDR3 region is CASSPSWGYNSPLHF. CDR3 nucleotides: TGTGCCAGCAGTCCTTCCTGGGGTTATAATTCACCCCTCCACTTT.

CDR3 nucleotides: TGTGCCAGCAGCCCTCAACGGCAGGGAGCCTACGAGCAGTACTTC. The encoded protein is CASSPQRQGAYEQYF. The rearrangement uses TRBV7-6 and TRBJ2-7; D could derive from TRBD1 or TRBD2 (5 bases each). V lost 5 bases to trimming and J lost 2 bases, with 16 bases between them. The CDR3 is made up of 15 amino acids. CDR1 and CDR2 (germline): SGHVS, FNYEAQ. The full variable domain, with the rest looked up from reference TRBV7-6 and TRBJ2-7, is GAGVSQSPRYKVTKRGQDVALRCDPISGHVSLYWYRQALGQGPEFLTYFNYEAQQDKSGLPNDRFSAERPEGSISTLTIQRTEQRDSAMYRCASSPQRQGAYEQYFGPGTRLTVT.

The rearrangement links TRBV5-1 to TRBJ2-6; the D gene is possibly TRBD1 (5 bases). V lost 5 bases and J 6 bases, leaving 9 bases between the germline ends. The CDR3 sequence is 13 residues long. Germline V lookup: CDR1 SGHRS, CDR2 YFSETQ. CDR3 nucleotides: TGCGCCAGCAGGGGGCCCGTGGCCAACGTCCTGACTTTC. Translating gives CASRGPVANVLTF. The full variable domain, in which reference TRBV5-1 and TRBJ2-6 provide the parts outside the CDR3, is KAGVTQTPRYLIKTRGQQVTLSCSPISGHRSVSWYQQTPGQGLQFLFEYFSETQRNKGNFPGRFSGRQFSNSRSEMNVSTLELGDSALYLCASRGPVANVLTFGAGSRLTVL.